Listed below are T cell receptor beta chains from one sample, sequenced in a study of relationships among human T cell subsets. MiXCR, run by TCRdb on the multiplex PCR reads, gives a single entry per CDR3 protein. The profile shows about 7,400 distinct CDR3 sequences, about two thirds of them singletons. Sequencing input: naive and transitional (CD45RA+) T cells sorted from blood. The receptors originated from a man in his forties or fifties in good health. Both conserved end residues are part of each CDR3.

TRBJ2-1,TRBV11-2,CASSLGDRERFF
TRBJ2-3,TRBV2,CASQGGPGQGTDTQYF
TRBJ2-1,TRBV6-1,CASSETTGGRSRNRYNEQFF
TRBJ1-1,TRBV4-2,CASSQEILRQGNTEAFF
TRBJ2-1,TRBV28,CASSLDREEQFF
TRBJ2-1,TRBV19,CASSTHYKGDEQFF
TRBJ2-1,TRBV7-3,CASRYPYAEGYNEQFF
TRBJ2-7,TRBV29-1,CSVAHRGLRYEQYF
TRBJ2-5,TRBV12-3/TRBV12-4,CASSLGSRGGETQYF
TRBJ2-3,TRBV6-4,CASSDSNTQYF
TRBJ1-5,TRBV27,CASSSTALGGIGNQPQHF
TRBJ1-6,TRBV11-2,CAGSSGTSFPLHF
TRBJ1-2,TRBV19,CASSSQGADYGYTF
TRBJ1-1,TRBV11-2,CASSSPTGETEAFF
TRBJ1-5,TRBV28,CASSSPRGYQPQHF
TRBJ2-5,TRBV13,CASSPGPGKETQYF
TRBJ2-1,TRBV28,CASSAHLEQFF
TRBJ2-7,TRBV28,CASRSGRIYEQYF
TRBJ2-3,TRBV7-9,CASSLGETDTQYF
TRBJ2-1,TRBV28,CASSKAGTPSYNEQFF
TRBJ2-2,TRBV11-2,CASSLVTRDPQAGELFF
TRBJ2-3,TRBV10-3,CATTPNTQYF
TRBJ2-7,TRBV14,CASSQDLSPGYSYEQYF
TRBJ2-3,TRBV7-8,CASSLDIVTDTQYF